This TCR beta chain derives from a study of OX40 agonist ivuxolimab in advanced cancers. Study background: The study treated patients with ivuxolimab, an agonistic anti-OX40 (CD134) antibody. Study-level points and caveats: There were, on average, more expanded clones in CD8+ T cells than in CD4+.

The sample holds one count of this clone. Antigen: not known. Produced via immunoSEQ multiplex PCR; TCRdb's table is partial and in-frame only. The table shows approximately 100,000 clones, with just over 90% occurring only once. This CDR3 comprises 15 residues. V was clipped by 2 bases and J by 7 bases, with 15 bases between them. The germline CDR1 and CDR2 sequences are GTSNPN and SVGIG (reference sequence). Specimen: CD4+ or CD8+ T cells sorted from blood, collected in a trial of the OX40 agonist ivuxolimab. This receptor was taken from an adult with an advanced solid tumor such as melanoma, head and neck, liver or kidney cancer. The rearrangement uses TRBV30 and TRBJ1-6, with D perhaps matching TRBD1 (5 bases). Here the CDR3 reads CAWSPDGDGNSPLHF. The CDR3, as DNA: TGTGCCTGGAGTCCCGACGGGGACGGGAATTCACCCCTCCACTTT.